The clone carrying this T cell receptor beta chain has more than one count but fewer than ten. The sample originates from a study of blood T cell repertoires in COVID-19. About the study: The United States, Italy and Spain were the sources of the acute and convalescent COVID-19 samples.

Germline assignment: CDR1 LGHNA and CDR2 YNFKEQ. Trimming cost V 6 bases and J 8 bases, with 16 bases left between them. The CDR3 runs 14 residues. In the authors' methods: Estimation of nucleated cell counts was performed using reference gene primer amplification. Clones were sequenced by immunoSEQ multiplex PCR, and TCRdb holds only the in-frame ones, with some missing. V and J calls and clone size come straight from that table; D and trimming were deduced from the DNA. Found here are 100,000 to 150,000 clones, 85% to 90% of them singletons; the top ten hold more than 1.5%. This TCR was sampled from a human donor in a cohort sampled during active COVID-19. The gene calls are TRBV4-2 and TRBJ1-4, with a possible D match to TRBD1 (5 bases). The sample was peripheral blood. The CDR3: CASRDGTGGEKLFF. The CDR3 DNA reads TGTGCCAGCAGAGACGGGACGGGGGGAGAAAAACTGTTTTTT.